This T cell receptor (beta chain) was sequenced for a study of cytomegalovirus exposure and HLA in healthy donors. Study context: Tens of millions of unique TCRs from HLA-typed donors were held in an early release of data.

Both 60 Vbeta primers and 13 Jbeta primers went into the PCR. Produced via immunoSEQ multiplex PCR; TCRdb's table is partial and in-frame only. The table for this sample gives about 50,000 clones. In regard to this clone: Its target is not known.

General study points: No immune exposure information besides CMV serostatus was available. By HLA locus, TCR association rates varied in a later analysis, with DRB1 showing the most and HLA-C the fewest. High sensitivity and specificity were reportedly achieved when the classifier diagnosed cytomegalovirus status.

The CDR3 extends over 13 amino acids. Germline CDR1 is SGHRS and CDR2 is YFSETQ. Between the trimmed V and J ends, which lost 0 bases and 5 bases, there was a span of 6 bases. The chain links TRBV5-1 to TRBJ1-5; D call uncertain. Sample: PBMCs. The source of this sequence is a woman younger than 30 in good health and CMV-seronegative. CDR3 residues: CASSLDFDQPQHF. CDR3 DNA sequence: TGCGCCAGCAGCTTGGACTTCGATCAGCCCCAGCATTTT. Together with reference TRBV5-1 and TRBJ1-5, the CDR3 gives the full variable domain: KAGVTQTPRYLIKTRGQQVTLSCSPISGHRSVSWYQQTPGQGLQFLFEYFSETQRNKGNFPGRFSGRQFSNSRSEMNVSTLELGDSALYLCASSLDFDQPQHFGDGTRLSIL.